This is a list of T cell receptor beta chains from one sample in a study of cytomegalovirus exposure and HLA in healthy donors. This table comes from immunoSEQ multiplex PCR, and its TCRdb copy is limited to in-frame clones, with some not included. The table includes tens of thousands of clones, around 78% detected once. The sequenced sample was PBMCs. Source of these receptors: a female donor in good health and CMV-seronegative. Both conserved end residues are part of each CDR3. Fields, in order: J gene, D gene, V gene, clone size, CDR3 DNA, CDR3 protein. The D gene is left open where the match is weak. A row's size may be missing; if present it is once, few, many or a size class.

J gene: TRBJ1-5; D gene: TRBD1; V gene: TRBV19; clone size: once; CDR3 DNA: TGTGCCAGTAGTATAGCGGACAGGGGTCATCAGCCCCAGCATTTT; CDR3 protein: CASSIADRGHQPQHF
J gene: TRBJ2-7; D gene: TRBD2; V gene: TRBV7-9; clone size: -; CDR3 DNA: TGTGCCAGCAGCCCCCCGGGACTATTCTACGAGCAGTACTTC; CDR3 protein: CASSPPGLFYEQYF
J gene: TRBJ1-6; D gene: -; V gene: TRBV6-5; clone size: -; CDR3 DNA: TGTGCCAGCAGACTAGCCGGACCCCTCCACTTT; CDR3 protein: CASRLAGPLHF
J gene: TRBJ2-2; D gene: TRBD2; V gene: TRBV5-6; clone size: -; CDR3 DNA: TGTGCCAGCAGCTGGTCGCTAGCGGGGGGACCGAACACCGGGGAGCTGTTTTTT; CDR3 protein: CASSWSLAGGPNTGELFF
J gene: TRBJ1-4; D gene: -; V gene: TRBV7-9; clone size: -; CDR3 DNA: TGTGCCAGCAGCGAACTCCGGGACACCAATGAAAAACTGTTTTTT; CDR3 protein: CASSELRDTNEKLFF
J gene: TRBJ2-7; D gene: TRBD1; V gene: TRBV6-1; clone size: once; CDR3 DNA: TGTGCCAGCAGTGAAGCGGGACAGAGCATCTACGAGCAGTACTTC; CDR3 protein: CASSEAGQSIYEQYF
J gene: TRBJ1-3; D gene: TRBD1; V gene: TRBV5-6; clone size: -; CDR3 DNA: TGTGCCAGCAGCATAGGGACAGGCGCGTGGAGTCCCATATATTTT; CDR3 protein: CASSIGTGAWSPIYF
J gene: TRBJ2-7; D gene: -; V gene: TRBV18; clone size: -; CDR3 DNA: TGTGCCAGCTCACCACTAGGTCTCTTGGGCAGGTCAAACGAGCAGTACTTC; CDR3 protein: CASSPLGLLGRSNEQYF
J gene: TRBJ2-3; D gene: TRBD2; V gene: TRBV7-9; clone size: few; CDR3 DNA: TGTGCCAGCAGCTTGGAGCCGGCCGGGGGGGCCGATACGCAGTATTTT; CDR3 protein: CASSLEPAGGADTQYF
J gene: TRBJ2-7; D gene: TRBD1; V gene: TRBV5-1; clone size: -; CDR3 DNA: TGCGCCAGCAGTCGTGGGACAGGGGAATACTTC; CDR3 protein: CASSRGTGEYF
J gene: TRBJ2-5; D gene: -; V gene: TRBV4-3; clone size: -; CDR3 DNA: TGCGCCAGCAGCCAAGTAGTCGGAGAGACCCAGTACTTC; CDR3 protein: CASSQVVGETQYF
J gene: TRBJ1-1; D gene: -; V gene: TRBV19; clone size: -; CDR3 DNA: TGTGCCAGTAGTAACACAATGAACACTGAAGCTTTCTTT; CDR3 protein: CASSNTMNTEAFF
J gene: TRBJ1-5; D gene: TRBD1; V gene: TRBV6-1; clone size: -; CDR3 DNA: TGTGCCAGCAGTAGGACGAAGGGGGCCGATCAGCCCCAGCATTTT; CDR3 protein: CASSRTKGADQPQHF
J gene: TRBJ2-3; D gene: -; V gene: TRBV7-3; clone size: -; CDR3 DNA: TGTGCCAGCAGCCCCCCAGGGGCGACAGATACGCAGTATTTT; CDR3 protein: CASSPPGATDTQYF